This note documents a single TCR beta chain sequence. Via MiXCR, TCRdb re-called the 5' RACE reads, giving one row per CDR3 protein. The table includes 70,000 to 95,000 distinct CDR3 sequences, roughly 15% detected once. The data stem from a study of neurological immune-mediated disorders. V was cut by 7 bases and J by 0 bases, with 19 bases left in between. Germline V gene sequence: CDR1 MDHEN, CDR2 SYDVKM. The CDR3 covers 16 residues. The receptor was isolated from a woman in her 40s in good health. Sequenced input: PBMCs. This chain connects TRBV28 to TRBJ2-7; the D gene could be TRBD1 or TRBD2 (5 bases each). The CDR3 loop reads CASTSTGTAYSYEQYF. In DNA form, the CDR3 reads TGTGCCAGCACTTCAACCGGGACGGCCTACTCCTACGAGCAGTACTTC.